This T cell receptor beta chain was identified during a study of human T cells and chemical hapten exposure. Study-level findings and limits: TCRs at a frequency above 1 in 1000 stayed unchanged with DPC sensitization.

As to time point: pre-sensitization, week 0. Described treatment: therapeutic diphenylcyclopropenone sensitization with weekly scalp DPC. A remark on this clonotype: Its antigen is not known.

Germline-derived CDR1 and CDR2 are SEHNR and FQNEAQ (reference sequence). The ends were cut back, 1 base at V and 6 bases at J, with 6 bases in the middle. The CDR3 is made up of 13 amino acids. Within the library, unique molecular identifiers were attached to each individual cDNA molecule. TCRdb reanalysed the RACE reads using MiXCR and keeps one entry per CDR3 protein. The repertoire holds roughly 100,000 distinct CDR3 sequences, with 9% to 15% as singletons. The sequenced sample was whole blood, obtained in connection with sensitization to the hapten diphenylcyclopropenone (DPC). The receptor comes from a woman aged 50 to 60 with alopecia areata. Some clones in this sample may be carry-over from other donors' samples. This chain uses TRBV7-9 with TRBJ2-2; D remains unclear. CDR3 region: CASSLDVPGELFF. The CDR3 DNA reads TGTGCCAGCAGCTTAGATGTGCCCGGGGAGCTGTTTTTT.